A single sample is the source of the 20 T cell receptor beta chains below, sequenced in a study of control samples from healthy donors and cancer patients. Assay: immunoSEQ multiplex PCR; the TCRdb copy retains only in-frame clones and omits some. Seen here are roughly 84,000 clones, roughly 90% observed once, and the top ten hold roughly 6.9%. The sequencing sample was made of blood. The origin of the receptors is a man aged 50 to 59 in good health.

This clone has a single count. This chain joins TRBV5-1 and TRBJ2-5; 10 bases align to TRBD1. CDR1 and CDR2 from the germline V gene are SGHRS and YFSETQ. This CDR3 region has 15 residues. Trimming cost V 4 bases and J 1 base; bases outside gene matches: 4. The CDR3 nucleotides read TGCGCCAGCAGCGGGACAGGGGTGGCCCAAGAGACCCAGTACTTC. Its protein is CASSGTGVAQETQYF.

The rearrangement uses TRBV9 and TRBJ1-3; D not certain. Germline values: CDR1 SGDLS, CDR2 YYNGEE. V gave up 3 bases and J gave up 0 bases, with 13 bases separating them. The CDR3 sequence is 16 residues long. CDR3 DNA: TGTGCCAGCAGCGCCCTCTCGGTCACCTCTGGAAACACCATATATTTT. Translation: CASSALSVTSGNTIYF. The full variable domain, rest sourced from reference TRBV9 and TRBJ1-3, is DSGVTQTPKHLITATGQRVTLRCSPRSGDLSVYWYQQSLDQGLQFLIQYYNGEERAKGNILERFSAQQFPDLHSELNLSSLELGDSALYFCASSALSVTSGNTIYFGEGSWLTVV.

The gene calls are TRBV5-1 and TRBJ1-3; D unclear. Trimming cost V 4 bases and J 3 bases, with 8 bases left between them. This CDR3 is 13 amino acids long. Germline CDR1 is SGHRS and CDR2 is YFSETQ. The CDR3 sequence: CASSDAYGNTIYF. CDR3 in DNA: TGCGCCAGCAGCGACGCCTATGGAAACACCATATATTTT. Drawing the rest from reference TRBV5-1 and TRBJ1-3, the complete variable domain is KAGVTQTPRYLIKTRGQQVTLSCSPISGHRSVSWYQQTPGQGLQFLFEYFSETQRNKGNFPGRFSGRQFSNSRSEMNVSTLELGDSALYLCASSDAYGNTIYFGEGSWLTVV.

This chain joins TRBV7-3 and TRBJ1-6, with D perhaps matching TRBD1 (5 bases). V lost 2 bases, J lost 7 bases, and 15 bases lay in between. CDR3 size: 16 residues. Germline V gene lookup returns CDR1 SGHTA and CDR2 FQGTGA. The CDR3 sequence is CASSLGPQEWNSPLHF. The DNA of the CDR3 is TGTGCCAGCAGCTTAGGCCCACAGGAGTGGAATTCACCCCTCCACTTT. Variable domain in full (rest from reference TRBV7-3 and TRBJ1-6): GAGVSQTPSNKVTEKGKYVELRCDPISGHTALYWYRQSLGQGPEFLIYFQGTGAADDSGLPNDRFFAVRPEGSVSTLKIQRTERGDSAVYLCASSLGPQEWNSPLHFGNGTRLTVT.

The chain is built from TRBV3-1 (or the pseudogene TRBV3-2) and TRBJ2-7; maybe TRBD1 (6 bases). This CDR3 contains 15 residues. Per germline, CDR1 LGHDT and CDR2 YNNKEL (reference sequence). Trimming removed 0 bases at V and 0 bases at J, with 9 bases between. In DNA form, the CDR3 reads TGTGCCAGCAGCCAAGAAGGGGGATTCTCCTACGAGCAGTACTTC. Amino acid sequence: CASSQEGGFSYEQYF.

This clone has just one count. The chain combines TRBV7-9 with TRBJ1-6, with TRBD1 matching over 7 bases. The germline gives CDR1 SEHNR, CDR2 FQNEAQ (reference sequence). The CDR3 is 13 amino acids. J lost 9 bases, V lost 6 bases, and 5 bases had no gene match. CDR3 nucleotide sequence: TGTGCCAGCAGTAGGGGGCTCGCTTCACCCCTCCACTTT. Translated, it gives CASSRGLASPLHF. Drawing the rest from reference TRBV7-9 and TRBJ1-6, the complete variable domain is DTGVSQNPRHKITKRGQNVTFRCDPISEHNRLYWYRQTLGQGPEFLTYFQNEAQLEKSRLLSDRFSAERPKGSFSTLEIQRTEQGDSAMYLCASSRGLASPLHFGNGTRLTVT.

This chain links TRBV18 with TRBJ1-1, with 10 bases matching TRBD1. The length of the CDR3 is 14 residues. Germline trimming cut 6 bases from V and 3 bases from J; bases unmatched to any gene: 4. Per the germline V gene, CDR1 is KGHSH and CDR2 is LQKENI. The CDR3 DNA reads TGTGCCAGCTCCCGACAGGGGGCCGACACTGAAGCTTTCTTT. The encoded protein is CASSRQGADTEAFF.

This chain connects TRBV5-1 to TRBJ2-5; no reliable D call. V lost 5 bases and J 5 bases, leaving 16 bases between the germline ends. The CDR3 loop spans 14 amino acids. CDR1 is SGHRS, CDR2 YFSETQ, per germline. The chain's CDR3 is CASSYGQVSETQYF. CDR3 bases: TGCGCCAGCAGTTATGGCCAAGTTTCGGAGACCCAGTACTTC. Using reference TRBV5-1 and TRBJ2-5 for the parts outside the CDR3, the full variable domain is KAGVTQTPRYLIKTRGQQVTLSCSPISGHRSVSWYQQTPGQGLQFLFEYFSETQRNKGNFPGRFSGRQFSNSRSEMNVSTLELGDSALYLCASSYGQVSETQYFGPGTRLLVL.

The chain has TRBV6-5 and TRBJ1-1; TRBD1 agrees at 10 bases. Germline CDR1 and CDR2: MNHEY and SVGAGI. The CDR3 sequence is 11 residues long. V shed 6 bases, J shed 11 bases, and the junction held 3 bases outside the gene matches. The DNA for the CDR3 is TGTGCCAGCAGGACAGGGGGCTCGGCTTTCTTT. Translated: CASRTGGSAFF.

This clone was recorded a few times. This sequence joins TRBV7-2 and TRBJ2-6; no reliable D call. Trimming removed 9 bases from V and 0 bases from J, with 9 bases in between. Per the germline V gene, CDR1 is SGHTA and CDR2 is FQGNSA. This CDR3 region has 14 residues. The CDR3 here is CASSRISGANVLTF. CDR3 nucleotide sequence: TGTGCCAGTTCCAGAATCTCTGGGGCCAACGTCCTGACTTTC.

This clone was seen more than once but under ten times. The genes are TRBV4-1 and TRBJ2-7; D call uncertain. Deletions cut 0 bases from V and 6 bases from J, with 9 bases between. Germline assignment: CDR1 MGHRA and CDR2 YSYEKL. The CDR3 runs 13 residues. The CDR3 DNA reads TGCGCCAGCAGCCAAGATCCCGCGTCCGAGCAGTACTTC. Protein sequence: CASSQDPASEQYF.

The J gene is TRBJ2-1, the V gene TRBV5-1; D uncertain. V was cut by 4 bases and J by 9 bases, with 17 bases left in between. Per germline, CDR1 SGHRS and CDR2 YFSETQ. CDR3 length equals 14 residues. For the CDR3, the DNA is TGCGCCAGCAGCCCCCTAGATGTTTTGGGTGAGCAGTTCTTC. Amino acid sequence: CASSPLDVLGEQFF. Based on the CDR3 plus reference TRBV5-1 and TRBJ2-1, the full variable domain is KAGVTQTPRYLIKTRGQQVTLSCSPISGHRSVSWYQQTPGQGLQFLFEYFSETQRNKGNFPGRFSGRQFSNSRSEMNVSTLELGDSALYLCASSPLDVLGEQFFGPGTRLTVL.

The V and J genes are TRBV10-2 and TRBJ2-7; TRBD1 is a possible D gene (5 bases). Trimming took off 5 bases at V and 3 bases at J, with 11 bases between the two ends. Germline V CDR1 and CDR2: WSHSY, SAAADI. This CDR3 region has 13 residues. CDR3 nucleotide sequence: TGCGCCAGCAGTTATGACAGAGACTACGAGCAGTACTTC. This translates into CASSYDRDYEQYF.

The gene calls are TRBV7-2 and TRBJ2-7; the D gene is possibly TRBD2 (5 bases). The CDR3 contains 14 residues. The germline V gene encodes CDR1 SGHTA and CDR2 FQGNSA. V was cut by 4 bases and J by 2 bases, with 12 bases left in between. The CDR3 region has the DNA TGTGCCAGCAGCTCCGGCGGGCTCACCTACGAGCAGTACTTC. Residues: CASSSGGLTYEQYF.

This clone was found once. The chain combines TRBV4-1 with TRBJ2-7, with D perhaps TRBD1 (6 bases). The CDR3 is made up of 15 amino acids. CDR1 is MGHRA, CDR2 YSYEKL, per germline. Trimming cost V 2 bases and J 0 bases, with 11 bases left between them. The CDR3 loop reads CASSQLSRGSYEQYF. The CDR3 bases are TGCGCCAGCAGCCAACTAAGCAGGGGCTCCTACGAGCAGTACTTC.

The chain has TRBV7-8 and TRBJ1-1; D is unresolved. The germline V and J ends were trimmed by 3 bases and 1 base, with 6 bases remaining between them. CDR1 is SGHVS, CDR2 FQNEAQ, per germline. CDR3 length equals 13 residues. The CDR3 region is CASSLTQNTEAFF. The CDR3 coding sequence is TGTGCCAGCAGCTTGACACAGAACACTGAAGCTTTCTTT.

The chain recombines TRBV6-5 with TRBJ1-6, with D tentatively TRBD1 (6 bases). The germline gives CDR1 MNHEY, CDR2 SVGAGI. The V gene lost 2 bases and the J gene lost 7 bases, with 15 bases spanning the gap. The CDR3 has 16 amino acids. The CDR3, as DNA: TGTGCCAGCAGTTACCGGGGGCTCCCCATAAATTCACCCCTCCACTTT. Translating gives CASSYRGLPINSPLHF.

This clone was picked up a small number of times. The CDR3: CASSRPGITAGKAFF. The CDR3, as DNA: TGTGCCAGCAGCCGACCGGGAATTACGGCGGGGAAAGCTTTCTTT. V usage is TRBV3-1 (or the pseudogene TRBV3-2) and J usage is TRBJ1-1; D gene uncertain. The V gene's germline CDR1 is LGHDT and CDR2 YNNKEL (reference sequence). V lost 4 bases, J lost 9 bases, and 21 bases lay in between. The CDR3 sequence is 15 residues long.

This clone appeared a few times. The V and J genes are TRBV19 and TRBJ1-1; D might be TRBD1 (5 bases). The CDR3 is 15 amino acids. Germline-derived CDR1 and CDR2 are LNHDA and SQIVND (reference sequence). V lost 9 bases to trimming and J lost 6 bases, with 23 bases between them. The CDR3 loop is CASPLGAPGPPEAFF. The CDR3 DNA sequence: TGTGCCAGCCCACTTGGGGCTCCCGGACCCCCTGAAGCTTTCTTT.

This rearrangement joins TRBV6-5 to TRBJ1-1, with D tentatively TRBD1 (6 bases). CDR3 length: 15 residues. V lost 6 bases, J lost 2 bases, and 16 bases lay in between. The V gene's germline CDR1 is MNHEY and CDR2 SVGAGI. The CDR3, as DNA: TGTGCCAGCAGACACTCTGGACAGTATAACACTGAAGCTTTCTTT. This encodes CASRHSGQYNTEAFF.